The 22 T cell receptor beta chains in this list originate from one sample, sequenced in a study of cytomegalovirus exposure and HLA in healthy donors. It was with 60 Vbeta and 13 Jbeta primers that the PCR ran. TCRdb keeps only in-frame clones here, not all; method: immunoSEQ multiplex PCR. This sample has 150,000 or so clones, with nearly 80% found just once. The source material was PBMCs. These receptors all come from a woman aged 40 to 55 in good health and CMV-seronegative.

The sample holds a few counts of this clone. In nucleotides, the CDR3 is TGTGCCAGCAGTAATACTCCGACTGACAGGATAGGTCAAGAGACCCAGTACTTC. Protein product: CASSNTPTDRIGQETQYF. The chain links TRBV28 to TRBJ2-5; D might be TRBD1 (6 bases). Trimming left V 5 bases short and J 2 bases short, with 24 bases between. Germline CDR1 MDHEN, CDR2 SYDVKM. This CDR3 spans 18 amino acids. The full variable domain, completed using reference TRBV28 and TRBJ2-5, is DVKVTQSSRYLVKRTGEKVFLECVQDMDHENMFWYRQDPGLGLRLIYFSYDVKMKEKGDIPEGYSVSREKKERFSLILESASTNQTSMYLCASSNTPTDRIGQETQYFGPGTRLLVL.

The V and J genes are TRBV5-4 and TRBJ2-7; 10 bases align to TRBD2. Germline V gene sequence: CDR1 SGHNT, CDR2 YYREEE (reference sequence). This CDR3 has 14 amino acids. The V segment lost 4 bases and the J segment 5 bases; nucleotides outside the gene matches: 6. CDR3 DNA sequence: TGTGCCAGCAGCACCGGACTAGCGGAGGACGAGCAGTACTTC. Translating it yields CASSTGLAEDEQYF.

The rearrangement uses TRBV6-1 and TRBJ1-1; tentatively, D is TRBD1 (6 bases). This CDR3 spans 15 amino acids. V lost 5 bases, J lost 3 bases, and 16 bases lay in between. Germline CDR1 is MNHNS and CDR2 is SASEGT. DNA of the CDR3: TGTGCCAGCAGTCCCACAGGGATTTTCGACACTGAAGCTTTCTTT. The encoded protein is CASSPTGIFDTEAFF.

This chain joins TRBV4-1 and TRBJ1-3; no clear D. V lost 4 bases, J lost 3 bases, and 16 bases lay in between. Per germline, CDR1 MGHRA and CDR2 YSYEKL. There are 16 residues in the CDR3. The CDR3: CASSPNFEEGGNTIYF. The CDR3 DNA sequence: TGCGCCAGCAGCCCCAATTTTGAGGAGGGTGGAAACACCATATATTTT.

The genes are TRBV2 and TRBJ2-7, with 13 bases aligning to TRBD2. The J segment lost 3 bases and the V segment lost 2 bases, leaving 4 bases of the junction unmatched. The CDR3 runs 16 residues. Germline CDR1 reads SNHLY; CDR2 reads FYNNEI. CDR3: CASSELRLAGGYEQYF. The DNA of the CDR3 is TGTGCCAGCAGTGAACTTCGACTAGCGGGAGGCTACGAGCAGTACTTC.

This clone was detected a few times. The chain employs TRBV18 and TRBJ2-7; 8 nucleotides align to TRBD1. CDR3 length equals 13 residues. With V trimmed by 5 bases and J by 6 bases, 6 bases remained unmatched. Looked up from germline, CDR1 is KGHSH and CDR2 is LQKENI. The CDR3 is CASSTGQGSEQYF. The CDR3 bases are TGTGCCAGCTCAACAGGACAGGGAAGCGAGCAGTACTTC.

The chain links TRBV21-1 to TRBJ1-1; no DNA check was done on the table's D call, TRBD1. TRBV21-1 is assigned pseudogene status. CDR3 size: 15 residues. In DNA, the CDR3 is TGTGCCAGCAGCTCGCCCACAGGGGGAAAGACTGAAGCTTTCTTT. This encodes CASSSPTGGKTEAFF.

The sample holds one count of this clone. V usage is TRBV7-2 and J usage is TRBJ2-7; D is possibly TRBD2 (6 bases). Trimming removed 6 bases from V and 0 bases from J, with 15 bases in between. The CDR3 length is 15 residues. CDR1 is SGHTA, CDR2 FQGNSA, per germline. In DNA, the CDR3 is TGTGCCAGCAGTATCGGGGGTTACCTCTCCTACGAGCAGTACTTC. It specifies CASSIGGYLSYEQYF.

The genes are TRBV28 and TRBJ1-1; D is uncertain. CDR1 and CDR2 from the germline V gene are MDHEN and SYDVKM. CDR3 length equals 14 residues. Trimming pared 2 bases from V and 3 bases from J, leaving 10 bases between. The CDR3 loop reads CASSLRVGDTEAFF. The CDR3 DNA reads TGTGCCAGCAGTTTACGTGTGGGAGACACTGAAGCTTTCTTT. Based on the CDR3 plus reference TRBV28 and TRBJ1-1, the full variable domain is DVKVTQSSRYLVKRTGEKVFLECVQDMDHENMFWYRQDPGLGLRLIYFSYDVKMKEKGDIPEGYSVSREKKERFSLILESASTNQTSMYLCASSLRVGDTEAFFGQGTRLTVV.

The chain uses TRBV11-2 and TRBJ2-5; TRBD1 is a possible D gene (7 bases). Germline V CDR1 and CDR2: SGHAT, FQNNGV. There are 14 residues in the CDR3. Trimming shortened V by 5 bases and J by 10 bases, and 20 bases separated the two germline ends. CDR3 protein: CASSTPRGVGIQYF. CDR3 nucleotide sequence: TGTGCCAGCAGCACCCCCAGGGGGGTAGGGATCCAGTACTTC.

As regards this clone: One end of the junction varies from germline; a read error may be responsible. The CDR3 sequence: CASSLIRGDTQYF. The CDR3 nucleotides read TGTGCTAGCAGCTTAATTCGAGGAGATACGCAGTATTTT. This chain links TRBV7-7 with TRBJ2-3; D call uncertain. CDR3 size: 13 residues. Germline CDR1 reads SSHAT; CDR2 reads FNYEAQ (reference sequence).

CDR3 protein: CASSLRSVPDTQYF. In nucleotides, the CDR3 is TGTGCCAGCAGCTTAAGGTCGGTGCCAGATACGCAGTATTTT. This rearrangement joins TRBV7-3 to TRBJ2-3; the D is unclear. CDR1 is SGHTA and CDR2 is FQGTGA in the germline V gene. There are 14 residues in the CDR3. The germline V and J ends were trimmed by 1 base and 4 bases, with 9 bases remaining between them.

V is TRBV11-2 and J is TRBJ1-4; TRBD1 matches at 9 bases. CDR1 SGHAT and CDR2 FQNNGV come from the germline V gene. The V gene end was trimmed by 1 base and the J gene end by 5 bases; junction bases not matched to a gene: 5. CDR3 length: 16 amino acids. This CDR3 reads CASSLGGTGWNEKLFF. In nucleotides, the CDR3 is TGTGCCAGCAGCTTAGGAGGGACAGGGTGGAATGAAAAACTGTTTTTT.

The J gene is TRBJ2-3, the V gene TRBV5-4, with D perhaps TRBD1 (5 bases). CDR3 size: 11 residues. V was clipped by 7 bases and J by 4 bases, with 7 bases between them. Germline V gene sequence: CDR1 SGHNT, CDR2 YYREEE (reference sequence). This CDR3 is CASLGPDTQYF. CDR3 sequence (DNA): TGTGCCAGCCTGGGGCCAGATACGCAGTATTTT.

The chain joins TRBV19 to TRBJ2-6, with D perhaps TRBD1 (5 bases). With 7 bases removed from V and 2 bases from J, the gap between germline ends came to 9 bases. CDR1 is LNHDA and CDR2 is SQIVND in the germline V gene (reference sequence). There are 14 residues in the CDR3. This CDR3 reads CASTEGAGANVLTF. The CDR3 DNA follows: TGTGCCAGTACAGAAGGGGCTGGGGCCAACGTCCTGACTTTC. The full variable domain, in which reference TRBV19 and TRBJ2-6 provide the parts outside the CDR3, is DGGITQSPKYLFRKEGQNVTLSCEQNLNHDAMYWYRQDPGQGLRLIYYSQIVNDFQKGDIAEGYSVSREKKESFPLTVTSAQKNPTAFYLCASTEGAGANVLTFGAGSRLTVL.

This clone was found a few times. The CDR3 loop reads CASSPPGQGANTDTQYF. The CDR3 DNA follows: TGTGCCAGCAGCCCCCCTGGACAGGGGGCTAACACAGATACGCAGTATTTT. The J gene is TRBJ2-3, the V gene TRBV11-3, with TRBD1 matching 11 bases. The germline V gene encodes CDR1 SGHNT and CDR2 YENEEA. This CDR3 region has 17 residues. With 5 bases clipped from V and 2 bases from J, the junction kept 9 bases outside the gene matches.

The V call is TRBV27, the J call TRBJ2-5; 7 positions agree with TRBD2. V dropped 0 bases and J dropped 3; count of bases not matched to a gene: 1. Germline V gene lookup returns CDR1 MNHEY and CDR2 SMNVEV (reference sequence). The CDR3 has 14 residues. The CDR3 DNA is TGTGCCAGCAGTTTATCAGGGAGGGAAGAGACCCAGTACTTC. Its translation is CASSLSGREETQYF.

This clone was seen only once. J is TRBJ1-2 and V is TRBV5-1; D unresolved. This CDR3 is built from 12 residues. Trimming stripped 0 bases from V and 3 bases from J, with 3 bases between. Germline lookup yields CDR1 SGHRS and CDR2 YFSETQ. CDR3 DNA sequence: TGCGCCAGCAGCTTGGACTACTATGGCTACACCTTC. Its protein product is CASSLDYYGYTF.

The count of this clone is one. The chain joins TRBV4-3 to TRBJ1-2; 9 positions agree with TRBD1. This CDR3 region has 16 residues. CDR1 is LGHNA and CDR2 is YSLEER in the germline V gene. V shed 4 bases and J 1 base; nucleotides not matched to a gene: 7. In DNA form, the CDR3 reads TGCGCCAGCAGCCTTTTCCGGGACAGGGTTAACTATGGCTACACCTTC. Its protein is CASSLFRDRVNYGYTF.

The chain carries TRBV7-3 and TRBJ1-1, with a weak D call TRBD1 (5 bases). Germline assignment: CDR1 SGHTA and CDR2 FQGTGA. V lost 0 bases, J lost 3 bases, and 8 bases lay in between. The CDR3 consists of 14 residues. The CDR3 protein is CASSLTPGYTEAFF. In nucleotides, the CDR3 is TGTGCCAGCAGCTTAACCCCAGGGTACACTGAAGCTTTCTTT.

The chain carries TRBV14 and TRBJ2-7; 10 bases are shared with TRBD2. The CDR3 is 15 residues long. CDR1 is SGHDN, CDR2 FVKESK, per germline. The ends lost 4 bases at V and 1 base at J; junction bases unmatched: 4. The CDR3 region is CASSPWTSGSYEQYF. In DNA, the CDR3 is TGTGCCAGCAGCCCTTGGACTAGCGGTTCCTACGAGCAGTACTTC.

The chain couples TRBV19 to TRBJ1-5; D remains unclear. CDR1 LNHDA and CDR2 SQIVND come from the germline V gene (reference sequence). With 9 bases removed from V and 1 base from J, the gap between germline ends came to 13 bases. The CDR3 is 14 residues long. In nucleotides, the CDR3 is TGTGCCAGCCAGGACTGGGAAAGCAATCAGCCCCAGCATTTT. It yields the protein CASQDWESNQPQHF.